These 18 T cell receptor beta chains share one sample of origin, sequenced in a study of blood T cell repertoires in COVID-19. Profiling relied on immunoSEQ multiplex PCR, and the TCRdb table lists in-frame clones only, not all of them. The sample records a few hundred thousand clones, about 90% being singletons. The specimen sequenced was peripheral blood. The receptors originated from a man between 18 and 29 years old who had recovered from COVID-19.

The chain joins TRBV15 to TRBJ2-7, with a weak D call TRBD2 (6 bases). This CDR3 has 12 residues. The V gene lost 3 bases and the J gene lost 3 bases, with 6 bases spanning the gap. Germline V lookup: CDR1 LNHNV, CDR2 YYDKDF (reference sequence). The CDR3 is CATSRRDYEQYF. The CDR3 DNA follows: TGTGCCACCAGCAGGCGGGACTACGAGCAGTACTTC.

The rearrangement joins TRBV6-5 to TRBJ1-6; tentative D call: TRBD1 (5 bases). CDR3 size: 15 residues. V lost 0 bases to trimming and J lost 9 bases, with 12 bases between them. Germline CDR1 MNHEY, CDR2 SVGAGI. CDR3 nucleotide sequence: TGTGCCAGCAGTTACTCGGGGCAGGGAAGTTCACCCCTCCACTTT. Its translation is CASSYSGQGSSPLHF.

The rearrangement uses TRBV6-5 and TRBJ2-7; D may be TRBD2 (6 bases). V was trimmed by 6 bases and J by 3 bases, leaving 12 bases between them. Germline V CDR1 and CDR2: MNHEY, SVGAGI. This CDR3 is 13 amino acids long. CDR3: CASRIGLNYEQYF. CDR3 in DNA: TGTGCCAGCAGAATAGGACTAAACTACGAGCAGTACTTC.

V usage is TRBV6-1 and J usage is TRBJ1-6; D possibly corresponds to TRBD1 (5 bases). Per germline, CDR1 MNHNS and CDR2 SASEGT. This CDR3 is built from 14 residues. Between the trimmed V and J ends, which lost 2 bases and 9 bases, there was a span of 11 bases. This chain's CDR3 is CASSEPARVSPLHF. As DNA, the CDR3 is TGTGCCAGCAGTGAACCCGCCAGGGTTTCACCCCTCCACTTT.

This sequence joins TRBV5-1 and TRBJ2-1, with D possibly being TRBD2 (7 bases). Germline CDR1 reads SGHRS; CDR2 reads YFSETQ. V was trimmed by 9 bases and J by 7 bases, leaving 23 bases between them. The CDR3 runs to 15 residues. DNA of the CDR3: TGCGCCACCCAACTGGGGGGGGCTGGTAAGAATGAGCAGTTCTTC. Its translation: CATQLGGAGKNEQFF.

This clone came up once. CDR3 sequence (DNA): TGTGCCAGCTCACCAACTAGTCGGAATGAGCAGTTCTTC. Translated, it gives CASSPTSRNEQFF. The rearrangement joins TRBV18 to TRBJ2-1; maybe TRBD2 (5 bases). CDR1 and CDR2 from the germline V gene are KGHSH and LQKENI. Deletions cut 2 bases from V and 7 bases from J, with 9 bases between. CDR3 length equals 13 residues.

The chain is built from TRBV7-2 and TRBJ2-7, with D perhaps matching TRBD2 (6 bases). Germline assignment: CDR1 SGHTA and CDR2 FQGNSA. Deletions cut 7 bases from V and 3 bases from J, with 13 bases between. The CDR3 has 13 residues. The CDR3 here is CASTGGTHYEQYF. In DNA, the CDR3 is TGTGCCAGCACTGGGGGGACCCACTACGAGCAGTACTTC.

V is TRBV6-5 and J is TRBJ2-1; 8 bases are a match to TRBD2. J was trimmed by 4 bases and V by 8 bases; bases with no gene match: 7. Germline CDR1 and CDR2: MNHEY and SVGAGI. The CDR3 runs 14 residues. CDR3 region: CASGTGGVYNEQFF. The CDR3 nucleotides are TGTGCCAGCGGAACGGGGGGGGTTTACAATGAGCAGTTCTTC.

V is TRBV6-1 and J is TRBJ1-4, with D uncertain. The CDR3 sequence is 17 residues long. Germline V gene lookup returns CDR1 MNHNS and CDR2 SASEGT. V lost 2 bases and J lost 0, with 13 bases in between. CDR3 loop: CASSEIISPATNEKLFF. In nucleotides, the CDR3 is TGTGCCAGCAGTGAAATTATTTCTCCGGCAACTAATGAAAAACTGTTTTTT.

The chain combines TRBV5-4 with TRBJ2-6; D remains unclear. The CDR3 is made up of 15 amino acids. Deletions cut 0 bases from V and 4 bases from J, with 8 bases between. The V gene's germline CDR1 is SGHNT and CDR2 YYREEE (reference sequence). CDR3 residues: CASSLGAPGANVLTF. The CDR3 DNA sequence: TGTGCCAGCAGCTTGGGGGCGCCCGGGGCCAACGTCCTGACTTTC.

The J gene is TRBJ1-3, the V gene TRBV10-3; no clear D. Germline values: CDR1 ENHRY, CDR2 SYGVKD. The CDR3 contains 15 residues. The V and J ends lost 3 bases and 1 base respectively, with 10 bases between them. CDR3 in DNA: TGTGCCATCAGTGAAGGTACGACATCTGGAAACACCATATATTTT. It encodes CAISEGTTSGNTIYF.

The V and J genes are TRBV6-6 and TRBJ1-2; D gene uncertain. Trimming took off 7 bases at V and 2 bases at J, with 8 bases between the two ends. This CDR3 has 12 residues. The germline V gene has CDR1 MNHNY and CDR2 SVGAGI (reference sequence). This CDR3 is CASTTRNYGYTF. As DNA, the CDR3 is TGTGCCAGCACGACCAGGAACTATGGCTACACCTTC.

This chain connects TRBV10-3 to TRBJ1-2, with D unclear. This CDR3 contains 14 residues. Per germline, CDR1 ENHRY and CDR2 SYGVKD. Trimming took 3 bases from V and 4 from J, leaving 12 bases between them. The CDR3 region is CAISEMQATYGYTF. The CDR3 DNA reads as TGTGCCATCAGTGAAATGCAGGCTACCTATGGCTACACCTTC.

The chain recombines TRBV7-9 with TRBJ1-6; TRBD1 matches 7 bases. Unmatched junction bases numbered 4, after V lost 1 base and J lost 7 bases. Germline values: CDR1 SEHNR, CDR2 FQNEAQ (reference sequence). The CDR3 is made up of 15 amino acids. The CDR3 DNA reads as TGTGCCAGCAGCTTAGAGGGGGCGTTAAATTCACCCCTCCACTTT. Translating it yields CASSLEGALNSPLHF. The variable domain in full, with the rest retrieved from reference TRBV7-9 and TRBJ1-6, is DTGVSQNPRHKITKRGQNVTFRCDPISEHNRLYWYRQTLGQGPEFLTYFQNEAQLEKSRLLSDRFSAERPKGSFSTLEIQRTEQGDSAMYLCASSLEGALNSPLHFGNGTRLTVT.

This rearrangement joins TRBV18 to TRBJ2-7, with TRBD1 matching over 7 bases. Germline V gives CDR1 KGHSH, CDR2 LQKENI. This CDR3 has 15 residues. V lost 6 bases and J lost 0; bases outside the gene matches: 8. CDR3 sequence (DNA): TGTGCCAGCTCGTCTGACAGGGCCCTCTCCTACGAGCAGTACTTC. Translating it yields CASSSDRALSYEQYF.

This chain joins TRBV9 and TRBJ2-5; the match to TRBD2 covers 11 bases. Germline V CDR1 and CDR2: SGDLS, YYNGEE. The V segment lost 3 bases and the J segment 5 bases; nucleotides outside the gene matches: 3. The CDR3 length is 14 residues. The CDR3 bases are TGTGCCAGCAGCGCACGACTAGCGGGGGAGACCCAGTACTTC. Translated: CASSARLAGETQYF.

The rearrangement links TRBV18 to TRBJ2-7; TRBD1 agrees at 7 bases. In germline, CDR1 is KGHSH, CDR2 LQKENI. With V trimmed by 3 bases and J by 2 bases, 7 bases remained unmatched. The CDR3 is 15 residues long. The CDR3 spells CASSPQGQSPYEQYF. The CDR3, as DNA: TGTGCCAGCTCACCTCAGGGACAGTCCCCCTACGAGCAGTACTTC.

The V gene is TRBV2, the J gene TRBJ2-3; TRBD2 matches at 11 bases. V shed 6 bases and J 2 bases; nucleotides not matched to a gene: 10. The CDR3 has 17 residues. Looked up from germline, CDR1 is SNHLY and CDR2 is FYNNEI. CDR3 DNA sequence: TGTGCCAGCAGCAGGAGCGGGACTAGCGGATACACAGATACGCAGTATTTT. Translated, it gives CASSRSGTSGYTDTQYF. The whole variable domain, filled in from reference TRBV2 and TRBJ2-3, reads EPEVTQTPSHQVTQMGQEVILRCVPISNHLYFYWYRQILGQKVEFLVSFYNNEISEKSEIFDDQFSVERPDGSNFTLKIRSTKLEDSAMYFCASSRSGTSGYTDTQYFGPGTRLTVL.